This T cell receptor beta chain was sequenced during a study of cytomegalovirus exposure and HLA in healthy donors. Germline lookup yields CDR1 SQVTM and CDR2 ANQGSEA. Trimming at V came to 6 bases and at J to 2 bases, leaving 17 bases not matched to a gene. The CDR3 runs to 18 residues. The study ran its PCR with 60 Vbeta and 13 Jbeta primers. The repertoire was sequenced with immunoSEQ multiplex PCR; TCRdb's copy has only in-frame clones and lacks some. In the table there are 180,000 or so clones, about 77% of which are singletons. The origin of this receptor is a woman between 25 and 40 years old in good health and CMV-seropositive. Material for sequencing was PBMCs. The rearrangement uses TRBV29-1 and TRBJ2-3; 10 positions agree with TRBD2. CDR3 protein: CSVGGLAGAWGYTDTQYF. Written as DNA, the CDR3 is TGCAGCGTCGGGGGGCTAGCGGGGGCGTGGGGCTACACAGATACGCAGTATTTT.